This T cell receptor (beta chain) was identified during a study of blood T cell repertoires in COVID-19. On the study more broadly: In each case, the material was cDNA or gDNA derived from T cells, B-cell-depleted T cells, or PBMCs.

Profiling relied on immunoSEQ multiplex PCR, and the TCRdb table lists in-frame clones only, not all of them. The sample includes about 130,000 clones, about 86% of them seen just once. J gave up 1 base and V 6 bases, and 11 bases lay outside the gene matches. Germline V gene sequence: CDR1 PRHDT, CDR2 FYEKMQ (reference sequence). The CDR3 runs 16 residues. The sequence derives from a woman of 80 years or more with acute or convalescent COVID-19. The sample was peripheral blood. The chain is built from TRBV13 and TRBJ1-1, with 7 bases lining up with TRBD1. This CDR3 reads CASSLRQGGENTEAFF. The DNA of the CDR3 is TGTGCCAGCAGTCTTAGACAGGGCGGTGAGAACACTGAAGCTTTCTTT.